What follows describes a single TCR beta chain. Which antigen it targets is not known. No base quality values were provided; no much bigger clone lies one nucleotide off. The CDR3 runs 13 amino acids, cysteine and phenylalanine included. The kept DNA is CDR3 alone, 39 bases in frame from the first base. CDR1 and CDR2 are read off the germline V gene as SQVTM and ANQGSEA. V loses 5 bases of germline sequence and J loses 5 bases, and the interval between the two ends is 15 bases. This entry comes from a study of cytomegalovirus exposure and HLA in healthy donors (dated by TCRdb to between 2016 and 2019). With regard to the full study: An earlier analysis of approximately 640 of the donors reported 250 to 350 Gb of sequence data and around 120 million unique TCR beta sequences from some 180 million T cells. Roughly 300 gigabases of sequencing data and approximately 80 million unique TCR sequences were included in an early release covering several hundred HLA-typed donors. The genetic ancestry cluster associated with self-reported Caucasian donors included 65% to 90% of the roughly 380 genotyped donors. The aim of the study was to test whether cataloging public T cell receptors could identify signatures of past pathogen exposure. Using immunosequencing, the study profiled T cell repertoires from approximately 700 subjects and related those repertoires to cytomegalovirus serostatus. In addition to the first cohort of approximately 670 subjects, a separate validation cohort of approximately 130 different subjects was used. The study combined high-throughput TCR immunosequencing, statistical association of individual TCRs with disease status, and machine learning to predict cytomegalovirus infection status. A later analysis re-analyzed previously published TCR beta repertoires from approximately 700 donors and added high-resolution HLA genotyping to study TCR occurrence patterns. In the later analysis, no new phenotypic data were used to find candidate immune exposures; instead, reliance was placed on TCR beta sequences and their occurrence across donors. An earlier analysis of some 500 of the donors used high-throughput TCR beta sequencing to judge whether each TCR beta V gene segment behaved as functional or pseudogenic. Donor age, sex, ethnicity and CMV serostatus were collected together with the repertoire data. A later genetic analysis took genome-wide SNP genotypes for about three fifths of the 666 donors and used that subset as a discovery cohort. Every repertoire in the discovery cohort had been generated on one and the same sequencing platform. HLA typing covered class I and class II loci at four-digit resolution. Typing coverage differed by locus: A, B, C, DRB1 and DQB1 were typed in roughly 620-630 donors, DQA1 in 522, DPA1 in 600 to 610, and DPB1 in 450 to 480. Roughly 5 DR-DQ haplotypes were handled as single units for association and clustering, since linkage in the cohort was strong. Across around 400 genotyped donors of the cohort, an average of 235,054 unique TCR beta nucleotide sequences per donor were sequenced, and 15% to 20% of those sequences were non-productive.

Here is what the overall study found, with its caveats: Because HLA typing was missing for some donors at each locus, association tests included only the typed subset. The presence/absence analyses assumed that sequencing depth was roughly uniform across donors, and that assumption may not be true. A later genetic analysis reported fewer N-insertions in productive TCRs among donors in an Asian-associated ancestry cluster than the roughly 700-donor mean. Cytomegalovirus status was reported to be diagnosed by the classifier with high specificity and sensitivity in both the original and validation cohorts. At a false discovery rate of 0.05, a later analysis linked under 20,000 TCR beta sequences to specific HLA alleles. Immune exposure information for the cohort was limited to CMV serostatus. It was suggested by the authors that the approach could potentially be generalized to other disease states and immunological phenotypes. A total of 164 TCR beta chains were listed by the study as associated with cytomegalovirus. Some IMGT-functional V segments, including TRBV6-2 and TRBV6-3, could not be told apart with the 87-base-pair reads, so those segments were excluded. In a later analysis, HLA-associated TCR beta chains showed more clonal expansion and lower generation probabilities than non-associated chains that were equally common. Assigning TCR associations to individual alleles was difficult when HLA alleles, especially DR and DQ, strongly co-occurred. While some public TCRs were present in many individuals, most TCR sequences turned up only very rarely across donors. In a later analysis, several top co-occurrence clusters were reported to appear linked to parvovirus B19, influenza, CMV and Epstein-Barr virus. Correlated functional status among segregating V segments might reflect linkage disequilibrium, but an unknown experimental factor could not be ruled out. In a later analysis, TCR association rates were found to vary across HLA loci, with the most associated TCRs seen for DRB1 alleles and the fewest for HLA-C alleles. Because counts were too low, around 17 rarely observed V segments, including chromosome 9 orphons, were left out of the earlier analysis of several hundred of the donors. Broadly in line with IMGT annotations, most TCR beta V segments showed up in productive rearrangements about 87% or about 30% of the time in an earlier analysis of 450 to 600 of the donors. Only TCR beta chains were sequenced in this cohort, and the absence of alpha or paired-chain data limited detectable features. A cluster of highly shared sequence variants was judged likely to be a technical artifact of the sequencing pipeline. A further reported finding was that TCR beta sequences accurately predicted the HLA-A and HLA-B alleles for most subjects in the first cohort. A few of the identified cytomegalovirus-associated TCR beta chains were confirmed in vitro to be specific for cytomegalovirus antigens. A later analysis found that most CMV-associated TCR beta chains appeared HLA-restricted, with HLA associations seemingly driven largely by CMV exposure. In a later genetic analysis, a missense DCLRE1C variant was associated with V-gene and J-gene trimming of TCR beta chains, and the association was replicated in an independent cohort.

Receptor amplification or capture employed the immunoSEQ multiplex PCR assay. For the multiplex PCR, a mixture combining 60 forward primers for TCR Vbeta segments and 13 reverse primers for TCR Jbeta segments was used. Amplification of the CDR3 region of rearranged TCR beta genes was performed with a multiplex PCR assay on genomic DNA. The amplified TCR beta libraries were sequenced on the Illumina HiSeq System as 87-base-pair reads. On the study's bioinformatics: A later analysis tallied 80 million to 95 million unique TCR beta chains across the 700 or so repertoires, and around 9.9 million of those chains were shared by two or more donors. Raw reads were error-corrected and collapsed into unique sequences by a nearest-neighbor algorithm in which closely related sequences were merged to remove PCR and sequencing errors. V, D and J gene segments were assigned by aligning CDR3 sequences to IMGT reference sequences. Each retained sequence needed at least a six-nucleotide match to both a V gene segment and a J gene segment. Rearrangements were called productive when the CDR3 lacked stop codons and stayed in frame with V and J; all others were non-productive. CDR3 was defined according to IMGT convention as the region running from the second conserved V-encoded cysteine to the conserved J-encoded phenylalanine. The earlier analysis of 587 of the donors excluded any sequence lacking an unambiguous match to a single V gene segment. An earlier analysis of some 610 of the donors called V segments functional above 56.7% productive rearrangements and segregating when the between-donor standard deviation exceeded 5%. To diagnose cytomegalovirus status from the catalog of TCR beta chain sequences, a statistical classification framework was built. In a later analysis, V and J genes were assigned by comparing TCR nucleotide sequences against IMGT/GENE-DB human TR gene sequences. A later analysis assigned CDR3 sequences and most-parsimonious VDJ recombination scenarios with the TCRdist pipeline. In a later analysis, each TCR beta chain was defined by its CDR3 amino acid sequence together with its V-gene family, and reads lacking a unique V-gene family were excluded. In a later analysis, some 600 highly shared, low-generation-probability nucleotide sequences were removed to address suspected cross-contamination and a sequencing artifact. For each public chain, a later analysis derived a clonal expansion index from normalized ranks of inferred template counts within each repertoire. In a later analysis, generation probabilities were computed with a VDJ recombination model fitted to out-of-frame rearrangements, and the resulting probabilities were checked against IGoR. A later analysis scored TCR-TCR, TCR-HLA and TCR-CMV co-occurrence with hypergeometric tests, applying a repertoire-size bias correction to TCR pairs. A later analysis estimated false discovery rates by permuting HLA or CMV assignments 20 times. In a later analysis, co-occurring TCRs were grouped using DBSCAN, and TCRdist sequence similarity was added for clustering within HLA-allele-positive subsets. For co-occurrence clustering, repertoires with fewer than 30,000 or more than 120,000 public chains were excluded, along with five repertoires with anomalous nucleotide sharing. TCRdb re-hosts the immuneACCESS table, in-frame sequences only. Its copies lack some clones; in the studies checked, an unresolved V gene accounts for under half of them, and the cause for the rest is not known. For V, J and clone size, that table is used; D and trimming come from the DNA. The sample records around 150,000 clones, approximately 79% of which are singletons. 6% to 7.5% of the sample is held by the ten biggest clonotypes.

The cohort comprised 666 healthy bone marrow donors. At the time of sampling, all cohort members were nominally healthy, though unrecorded immune exposures were likely present. The donor tested CMV seropositive, placing the donor among the 290 or so seropositive members of the cohort. A peripheral blood sample was collected from each donor, and TCR beta sequencing was performed on peripheral blood mononuclear cells. Genomic DNA was extracted from the blood cell samples with the Qiagen DNeasy Blood Extraction Kit. This receptor chain uses TRBV29-1 and TRBJ1-1, and possibly TRBD1, on 6 matching bases. The sample comprised PBMCs. This receptor was taken from a middle-aged man in good health and CMV-seropositive. The CDR3 protein sequence reads: CSVSGRGGTEAFF. The DNA sequence is given as TGCAGCGTTTCCGGCAGGGGAGGGACTGAAGCTTTCTTT.